The 31 T cell receptor beta chains below all came from one sample that was sequenced in a study of vaccination and CD4 T cells after COVID-19. The sample's treatment: roughly nine-day PBMC culture with coronavirus spike peptide pools or control peptides (ViraFEST assay). Which antigens these TCRs recognize remains unknown. Cultured CD4+ T cells had their DNA profiled by the Oncomine TCR Beta short-read assay. TCRdb re-analysed the PCR reads in MiXCR, keeping a single row per CDR3 protein. The table has 8,500 to 10,000 distinct CDR3 sequences, 48% seen once; the top ten hold 6% to 8.5%. The source material was CD4+ T cells from blood, cultured in vitro. Every receptor here comes from a human donor who had recovered from COVID-19.

This clonotype was detected a few times. V usage is TRBV27 and J usage is TRBJ1-1; D uncertain. Looked up from germline, CDR1 is MNHEY and CDR2 is SMNVEV (reference sequence). The CDR3 runs to 13 residues. The germline V and J ends were trimmed by 3 bases and 1 base, with 6 bases remaining between them. This CDR3 is CASSFRRNTEAFF. CDR3 in DNA: TGTGCCAGCAGTTTTCGGAGGAACACTGAAGCTTTCTTT.

This chain joins TRBV3-1 and TRBJ1-2; a possible D gene is TRBD1 (6 bases). The CDR3 is 14 residues long. Looked up from germline, CDR1 is LGHDT and CDR2 is YNNKEL (reference sequence). V was trimmed by 4 bases and J by 8 bases, leaving 17 bases between them. CDR3 DNA: TGTGCCAGCAGCCTAGGAGGGGGGTCTTCGGGCTACACCTTC. Translating it yields CASSLGGGSSGYTF.

This clonotype qualifies as medium-sized (0.01 to 0.1%). V gene TRBV7-9 combines with J gene TRBJ1-3; possible D gene TRBD1, 5 bases. This CDR3 region has 16 residues. Trimming removed 5 bases from V and 0 bases from J, with 14 bases in between. The germline V gene has CDR1 SEHNR and CDR2 FQNEAQ (reference sequence). The CDR3 loop reads CASSTGRGGSGNTIYF. CDR3 sequence (DNA): TGTGCCAGCAGCACGGGACGAGGAGGCTCTGGAAACACCATATATTTT. Complete variable domain (other parts from reference TRBV7-9 and TRBJ1-3): DTGVSQNPRHKITKRGQNVTFRCDPISEHNRLYWYRQTLGQGPEFLTYFQNEAQLEKSRLLSDRFSAERPKGSFSTLEIQRTEQGDSAMYLCASSTGRGGSGNTIYFGEGSWLTVV.

The sample holds a few counts of this clonotype. The chain recombines TRBV24-1 with TRBJ2-1, with 9 nucleotides matching TRBD2. CDR1 KGHDR and CDR2 SFDVKD come from the germline V gene. J lost 4 bases, V lost 3 bases, and 6 bases had no gene match. The CDR3 runs 16 residues. The CDR3 DNA reads TGTGCCACCAGTGATGCCCTAGCGGGGCAATACAATGAGCAGTTCTTC. Amino acid sequence: CATSDALAGQYNEQFF.

The gene calls are TRBV5-1 and TRBJ1-4; possibly TRBD1 for D (6 bases). Germline lookup yields CDR1 SGHRS and CDR2 YFSETQ. This CDR3 is 14 amino acids long. V lost 0 bases to trimming and J lost 7 bases, with 10 bases between them. The CDR3 sequence is CASSLAGQLEKLFF. The CDR3 bases are TGCGCCAGCAGCTTGGCCGGACAGCTTGAAAAACTGTTTTTT.

The chain uses TRBV6-5 and TRBJ2-1; D gene uncertain. V was clipped by 4 bases and J by 6 bases, with 10 bases between them. Germline V gene data show CDR1 as MNHEY and CDR2 as SVGAGI. The CDR3 is made up of 13 amino acids. The CDR3 sequence: CASSWSGINEQFF. The CDR3 DNA follows: TGTGCCAGCAGTTGGTCCGGTATCAATGAGCAGTTCTTC.

This clonotype was found a few times. The chain links TRBV28 to TRBJ1-1; 8 nucleotides agree with TRBD1. V lost 8 bases, J lost 4 bases, and 12 bases stayed unmatched. Germline CDR1 and CDR2: MDHEN and SYDVKM. CDR3 length: 15 residues. The CDR3 spells CASYPGQGVGTEAFF. CDR3 nucleotide sequence: TGTGCCAGCTACCCCGGACAGGGTGTGGGCACTGAAGCTTTCTTT.

V usage is TRBV5-4 and J usage is TRBJ1-6, with 7 bases aligning to TRBD1. Germline CDR1 is SGHNT and CDR2 is YYREEE (reference sequence). CDR3 length: 14 amino acids. The V segment lost 3 bases and the J segment 10 bases; nucleotides outside the gene matches: 7. The CDR3 DNA reads TGTGCCAGCAGCTGGCAGGGGGAAGGGTCACCCCTCCACTTT. This gives the protein CASSWQGEGSPLHF.

The chain employs TRBV6-1 and TRBJ2-6; D uncertain. Trimming left V 6 bases short and J 1 base short, with 7 bases between. Germline loops: CDR1 MNHNS, CDR2 SASEGT. The CDR3 has 14 residues. This CDR3 is CASRAVSGANVLTF. As DNA, the CDR3 is TGTGCCAGCAGGGCGGTATCTGGGGCCAACGTCCTGACTTTC.

This chain connects TRBV20-1 to TRBJ1-3, with TRBD1 matching 11 bases. Trimming cost V 6 bases and J 0 bases; bases outside gene matches: 7. The CDR3 extends over 16 amino acids. Germline V gene lookup returns CDR1 DFQATT and CDR2 SNEGSKA (reference sequence). As DNA, the CDR3 is TGCAGTGCCCATACCGGGACAGGGGGCTCTGGAAACACCATATATTTT. Encoded protein: CSAHTGTGGSGNTIYF.

This clonotype was seen more than once but under ten times. The chain joins TRBV7-2 to TRBJ1-1, with D possibly being TRBD1 (5 bases). This CDR3 is built from 14 residues. V lost 1 base and J lost 4, with 10 bases in between. Germline-derived CDR1 and CDR2 are SGHTA and FQGNSA. CDR3 region: CASSLVWGGTEAFF. The CDR3 DNA follows: TGTGCCAGCAGCTTAGTCTGGGGGGGCACTGAAGCTTTCTTT. The variable domain in full, with the rest retrieved from reference TRBV7-2 and TRBJ1-1, is GAGVSQSPSNKVTEKGKDVELRCDPISGHTALYWYRQSLGQGLEFLIYFQGNSAPDKSGLPSDRFSAERTGGSVSTLTIQRTQQEDSAVYLCASSLVWGGTEAFFGQGTRLTVV.

The chain links TRBV29-1 to TRBJ2-1; the match to TRBD2 covers 8 bases. The junction had 7 bases not matched to a gene; V was cut back by 4 bases and J by 2 bases. CDR1 is SQVTM, CDR2 ANQGSEA, per germline. The CDR3 length is 15 residues. The CDR3 spells CSVAQRLATYNEQFF. As DNA, the CDR3 is TGCAGCGTTGCGCAAAGACTAGCGACCTACAATGAGCAGTTCTTC.

The chain carries TRBV20-1 and TRBJ1-3; no clear D. Germline CDR1 and CDR2: DFQATT and SNEGSKA (reference sequence). Trimming removed 0 bases from V and 2 bases from J, with 8 bases in between. CDR3 length: 14 amino acids. The CDR3 protein is CSAREGGPGNTIYF. In DNA form, the CDR3 reads TGCAGTGCTAGAGAAGGTGGACCTGGAAACACCATATATTTT.

This sequence joins TRBV27 and TRBJ1-5; TRBD1 agrees at 9 bases. CDR3 length equals 14 residues. J gave up 6 bases and V 6 bases, and 6 bases lay outside the gene matches. Per the germline V gene, CDR1 is MNHEY and CDR2 is SMNVEV (reference sequence). CDR3 sequence (DNA): TGTGCCAGCAGCCACGGGACAGGGATTCAGCCCCAGCATTTT. Translated, it gives CASSHGTGIQPQHF.

In this sample, this clonotype turned up a few times. This chain joins TRBV6-5 and TRBJ2-5, with TRBD1 matching over 8 bases. The germline gives CDR1 MNHEY, CDR2 SVGAGI. The V segment lost 0 bases and the J segment 1 base; nucleotides outside the gene matches: 1. This CDR3 is built from 15 residues. Here the CDR3 DNA reads TGTGCCAGCAGTTACTCTGGGACAGGCCAAGAGACCCAGTACTTC. Protein product: CASSYSGTGQETQYF.

There are a few counts of this clonotype. The rearrangement links TRBV7-3 to TRBJ2-3; D is possibly TRBD1 or TRBD2 (5 bases each). CDR3 size: 14 residues. Trimming took 3 bases from V and 5 from J, leaving 12 bases between them. The germline CDR1 and CDR2 sequences are SGHTA and FQGTGA. The CDR3 protein is CASSLGTSGDTQYF. The CDR3 DNA reads as TGTGCCAGCAGCTTGGGGACGTCAGGAGATACGCAGTATTTT.

The chain couples TRBV19 to TRBJ1-2; 7 bases align to TRBD1. V shed 8 bases and J 0 bases; nucleotides not matched to a gene: 9. The CDR3 consists of 15 residues. Germline V gene lookup returns CDR1 LNHDA and CDR2 SQIVND (reference sequence). The CDR3 loop reads CASQTGHGANYGYTF. The DNA of the CDR3 is TGTGCCAGTCAGACAGGGCATGGAGCTAACTATGGCTACACCTTC.

The chain recombines TRBV2 with TRBJ1-1; 11 positions agree with TRBD1. This CDR3 spans 14 amino acids. The ends lost 4 bases at V and 6 bases at J; junction bases unmatched: 4. Germline V gene sequence: CDR1 SNHLY, CDR2 FYNNEI. DNA for the CDR3: TGTGCCAGCAGTGTCAGGACAGGGGGCGCTGAAGCTTTCTTT. Translated, it gives CASSVRTGGAEAFF.

This clonotype is judged medium-sized. The chain couples TRBV18 to TRBJ1-2; D perhaps matches TRBD1 (5 bases). The CDR3 is 19 residues long. Germline V gene sequence: CDR1 KGHSH, CDR2 LQKENI. V gave up 1 base and J gave up 6 bases, with 27 bases separating them. CDR3: CASSPRSWESGRTPNGYTF. The CDR3 nucleotides are TGTGCCAGCTCACCACGATCTTGGGAGTCAGGGAGAACTCCTAATGGCTACACCTTC.

The CDR3 nucleotides are TGTGCCAGCAGCCCGGCGGGGTACAATGGCTACACCTTC. This gives the protein CASSPAGYNGYTF. The chain links TRBV4-2 to TRBJ1-2; D is unresolved. CDR3 length equals 13 residues. The V and J ends lost 4 bases and 6 bases respectively, with 12 bases between them. Germline V gene lookup returns CDR1 LGHNA and CDR2 YNFKEQ.

The V call is TRBV5-1, the J call TRBJ2-7, with TRBD2 identical over 10 bases. Germline values: CDR1 SGHRS, CDR2 YFSETQ. There are 14 residues in the CDR3. J gave up 6 bases and V 4 bases, and 7 bases lay outside the gene matches. The CDR3 DNA follows: TGCGCCAGCAGCCCTGCCCTAGCGGGAGCCGAGCAGTACTTC. Amino acids: CASSPALAGAEQYF.

The chain joins TRBV20-1 to TRBJ2-5; 8 bases are a match to TRBD1. Germline CDR1 is DFQATT and CDR2 is SNEGSKA (reference sequence). The trim removed 5 bases at V and 5 bases at J, leaving 7 bases unmatched. The CDR3 has 13 amino acids. The CDR3 DNA reads as TGCAGTGCTCCGACAGGGGCGGGGGAGACCCAGTACTTC. As protein: CSAPTGAGETQYF.

V gene TRBV7-3 combines with J gene TRBJ2-2; 8 nucleotides line up with TRBD2. V trimming: 3 bases; J trimming: 4 bases; junction bases outside the gene matches: 4. Germline V lookup: CDR1 SGHTA, CDR2 FQGTGA. The CDR3 contains 15 residues. The CDR3 sequence is CASSFGAGGTGELFF. CDR3 DNA sequence: TGTGCCAGCAGCTTTGGGGCGGGGGGCACCGGGGAGCTGTTTTTT.

This sequence joins TRBV6-2 or TRBV6-3 and TRBJ1-5, with D tentatively TRBD1 (5 bases). Germline V gene sequence: CDR1 MNHEY, CDR2 SVGEGT. Deletions cut 5 bases from V and 2 bases from J, with 10 bases between. The CDR3 runs 14 residues. The CDR3 loop is CASSTIRGNQPQHF. CDR3 DNA: TGTGCCAGCAGTACAATCAGGGGCAATCAGCCCCAGCATTTT.

V and J are TRBV30 and TRBJ2-1; either TRBD1 or TRBD2 may supply D (5 bases each). The CDR3 has 12 amino acids. Per the germline V gene, CDR1 is GTSNPN and CDR2 is SVGIG (reference sequence). The germline V and J ends were trimmed by 2 bases and 6 bases, with 8 bases remaining between them. CDR3 DNA sequence: TGTGCCTGGAGTAGGGGAGCCAATGAGCAGTTCTTC. Translated, it gives CAWSRGANEQFF.

The chain has TRBV7-2 and TRBJ2-3; the D gene is possibly TRBD1 (6 bases). The germline V and J ends were trimmed by 5 bases and 4 bases, with 16 bases remaining between them. Germline lookup yields CDR1 SGHTA and CDR2 FQGNSA. The CDR3 has 15 amino acids. In DNA form, the CDR3 reads TGTGCCAGCAGCCTCAGGGGCTCGGGTGCAGATACGCAGTATTTT. This encodes CASSLRGSGADTQYF.

This clonotype was seen only once. The V gene is TRBV6-5, the J gene TRBJ2-7; 7 nucleotides agree with TRBD2. The CDR3 loop spans 15 amino acids. The V gene end was trimmed by 2 bases and the J gene end by 0 bases; junction bases not matched to a gene: 4. CDR1 and CDR2 (germline): MNHEY, SVGAGI. The CDR3 sequence is CASSYTGGPSYEQYF. The CDR3, as DNA: TGTGCCAGCAGTTACACGGGAGGCCCCTCCTACGAGCAGTACTTC.

J is TRBJ2-3 and V is TRBV20-1; D is possibly TRBD1 (5 bases). The CDR3 totals 13 residues. The V gene's germline CDR1 is DFQATT and CDR2 SNEGSKA (reference sequence). The CDR3 DNA is TGCAGCCTCAAGGGGCAGGGCACAGATACGCAGTATTTT. This translates into CSLKGQGTDTQYF.

This clonotype was counted between two and nine times. The V and J genes are TRBV21-1 and TRBJ1-1; the table assigns TRBD1, which was not confirmed against the DNA. TRBV21-1 is designated a pseudogene. The CDR3 totals 16 residues. CDR3 protein: CASSKNYRGRSTEAFF. The CDR3 nucleotides read TGTGCCAGCAGCAAAAACTACAGGGGCAGGAGTACTGAAGCTTTCTTT.

The CDR3 sequence: CSATTGGADTQYF. The CDR3 DNA is TGCAGTGCTACTACAGGGGGCGCAGATACGCAGTATTTT. V gene TRBV20-1 combines with J gene TRBJ2-3, with 9 bases fitting TRBD1. The CDR3 is made up of 13 amino acids. Per the germline V gene, CDR1 is DFQATT and CDR2 is SNEGSKA (reference sequence). Trimming took 4 bases from V and 4 from J; bases not matched to a gene: 3.

The chain links TRBV15 to TRBJ2-1, with unresolved D. Germline V gene lookup returns CDR1 LNHNV and CDR2 YYDKDF (reference sequence). The CDR3 is made up of 11 amino acids. V was cut by 0 bases and J by 9 bases, with 3 bases left in between. CDR3 region: CATSRDREQFF. The CDR3 region has the DNA TGTGCCACCAGCAGAGATCGTGAGCAGTTCTTC. Together with reference TRBV15 and TRBJ2-1, the CDR3 gives the full variable domain: DAMVIQNPRYQVTQFGKPVTLSCSQTLNHNVMYWYQQKSSQAPKLLFHYYDKDFNNEADTPDNFQSRRPNTSFCFLDIRSPGLGDTAMYLCATSRDREQFFGPGTRLTVL.